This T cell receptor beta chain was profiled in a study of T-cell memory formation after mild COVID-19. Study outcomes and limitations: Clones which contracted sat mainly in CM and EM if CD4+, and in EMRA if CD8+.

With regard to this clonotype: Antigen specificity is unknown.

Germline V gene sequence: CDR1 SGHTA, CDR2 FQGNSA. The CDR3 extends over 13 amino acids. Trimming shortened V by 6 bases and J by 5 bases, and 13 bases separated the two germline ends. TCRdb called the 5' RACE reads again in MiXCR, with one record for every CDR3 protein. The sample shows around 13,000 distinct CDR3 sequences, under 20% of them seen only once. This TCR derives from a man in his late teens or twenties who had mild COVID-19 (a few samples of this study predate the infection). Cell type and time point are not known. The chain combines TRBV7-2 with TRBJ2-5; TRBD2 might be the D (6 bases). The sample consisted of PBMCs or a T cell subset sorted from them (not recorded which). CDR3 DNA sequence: TGTGCCAGCAGTCTGGCTAGCGACGAGACCCAGTACTTC. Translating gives CASSLASDETQYF.